Each of the 8 T cell receptor beta chains below was sequenced from the same sample in a study of human T cells and chemical hapten exposure. Time point in this sample: healthy volunteer bleed at 2 weeks. Before extraction, the whole blood was not fractionated, and total RNA was taken from it. TCRdb reprocessed the RACE reads via MiXCR and lists one record per CDR3 protein. The table has 45,000 or so distinct CDR3 sequences, almost 4.5% seen once. Material for sequencing was whole blood. These receptors were obtained from a human donor in good health. Some clones in this sample may be carry-over from other donors' samples.

This clonotype was seen a handful of times. V is TRBV6-5 and J is TRBJ1-2, with 7 positions matching TRBD1. V gave up 9 bases and J gave up 4 bases; unmatched junction bases: 5. The germline gives CDR1 MNHEY, CDR2 SVGAGI. CDR3 length: 12 residues. The CDR3 bases are TGTGCCAGTCGACAGGGACTCTATGGCTACACCTTC. Translation: CASRQGLYGYTF.

This clonotype has ten or more counts. The chain employs TRBV3-1 and TRBJ1-2; 9 bases agree with TRBD1. Trimming cost V 3 bases and J 1 base; bases outside gene matches: 6. The CDR3 covers 16 residues. Per the germline V gene, CDR1 is LGHDT and CDR2 is YNNKEL (reference sequence). The CDR3 reads CASSQKGQGFNYGYTF. CDR3 DNA: TGTGCCAGCAGCCAGAAGGGACAGGGATTTAACTATGGCTACACCTTC.

This clonotype was counted only a few times. The V call is TRBV19, the J call TRBJ2-7; 7 positions match TRBD2. V shed 2 bases, J shed 2 bases, and the junction held 12 bases outside the gene matches. Germline CDR1 LNHDA, CDR2 SQIVND (reference sequence). The CDR3 sequence is 17 residues long. The CDR3 nucleotides read TGTGCCAGTAGTATAAGTGCTAGCGGAGCGGTAACCTACGAGCAGTACTTC. Translated, it gives CASSISASGAVTYEQYF.

This clonotype was recorded at least ten times. V usage is TRBV5-5 and J usage is TRBJ2-5; 9 bases agree with TRBD2. From germline, CDR1 is SGHKS and CDR2 YYEKEE (reference sequence). This CDR3 is 18 amino acids long. With 0 bases clipped from V and 4 bases from J, the junction kept 13 bases outside the gene matches. For the CDR3, the DNA is TGTGCCAGCAGCTTGGATGGGATACTCGGCGGGAGGGCAGAGACCCAGTACTTC. Its protein is CASSLDGILGGRAETQYF.

This clonotype was observed at least ten times. V and J are TRBV28 and TRBJ2-5; D is unclear. The CDR3 totals 14 residues. The germline V and J ends were trimmed by 2 bases and 6 bases, with 13 bases remaining between them. Germline V gene sequence: CDR1 MDHEN, CDR2 SYDVKM. The CDR3 DNA is TGTGCCAGCAGTTTAGGGCTCCATGGGCAGACCCAGTACTTC. It translates to CASSLGLHGQTQYF. The full variable domain, completed using reference TRBV28 and TRBJ2-5, is DVKVTQSSRYLVKRTGEKVFLECVQDMDHENMFWYRQDPGLGLRLIYFSYDVKMKEKGDIPEGYSVSREKKERFSLILESASTNQTSMYLCASSLGLHGQTQYFGPGTRLLVL.

This clonotype was observed at least ten times. The J gene is TRBJ2-2, the V gene TRBV29-1, with D possibly TRBD2 on 5 matching bases. The ends were cut back, 5 bases at V and 2 bases at J, with 9 bases in the middle. CDR3 length: 13 residues. Germline V gene lookup returns CDR1 SQVTM and CDR2 ANQGSEA. Here the CDR3 DNA reads TGCAGCGTTATAGGGAGAAACACCGGGGAGCTGTTTTTT. Translated: CSVIGRNTGELFF.

This clonotype was seen at least ten times. The rearrangement joins TRBV25-1 to TRBJ2-1; D may be TRBD1 (5 bases). Trimming stripped 8 bases from V and 8 bases from J, with 7 bases between. This CDR3 has 10 residues. Per the germline V gene, CDR1 is MGHDK and CDR2 is SYGVNS. CDR3 loop: CASGAYEQFF. For the CDR3, the DNA is TGTGCCAGCGGGGCGTATGAGCAGTTCTTC.

The chain has TRBV7-9 and TRBJ2-3; D not resolved. The CDR3 has 11 residues. In germline, CDR1 is SEHNR, CDR2 FQNEAQ (reference sequence). Trimming pared 5 bases from V and 7 bases from J, leaving 7 bases between. This chain's CDR3 is CASSPANTQYF. The CDR3 DNA follows: TGTGCCAGCAGCCCGGCAAATACGCAGTATTTT.